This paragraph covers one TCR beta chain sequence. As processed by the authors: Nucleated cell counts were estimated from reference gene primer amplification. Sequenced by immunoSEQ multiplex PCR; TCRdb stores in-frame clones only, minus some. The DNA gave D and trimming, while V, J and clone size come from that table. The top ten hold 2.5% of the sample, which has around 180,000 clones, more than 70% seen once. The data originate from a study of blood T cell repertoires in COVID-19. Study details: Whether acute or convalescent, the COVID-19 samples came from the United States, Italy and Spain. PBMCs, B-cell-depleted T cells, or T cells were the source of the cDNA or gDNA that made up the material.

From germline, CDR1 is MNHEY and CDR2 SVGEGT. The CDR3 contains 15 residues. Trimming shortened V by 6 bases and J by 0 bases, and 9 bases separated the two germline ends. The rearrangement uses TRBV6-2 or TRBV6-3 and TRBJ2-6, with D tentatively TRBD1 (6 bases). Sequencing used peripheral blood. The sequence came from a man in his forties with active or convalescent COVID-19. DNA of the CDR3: TGTGCCAGCAGCCCAGGGGACTCTGGGGCCAACGTCCTGACTTTC. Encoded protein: CASSPGDSGANVLTF.